One and the same sample provided the 20 T cell receptor beta chains below, sequenced in a study of shared T cell receptors in the human thymus. The table came from immunoSEQ multiplex PCR; TCRdb's copy has only in-frame clones and leaves some out. This table has some 700,000 clones, over 75% appearing once. These data were also reused for a study on human thymus T cells.

Sequenced material: thymocytes. The source of these receptors is a boy in the first two years of life with a congenital heart defect.

This CDR3 is CASSQDRGTVNTGELFF. DNA of the CDR3: TGCGCCAGCAGCCAGGACAGGGGAACGGTTAACACCGGGGAGCTGTTTTTT. This chain uses TRBV4-1 with TRBJ2-2; 9 positions match TRBD1. This CDR3 region has 17 residues. The J segment lost 2 bases and the V segment lost 3 bases, leaving 7 bases of the junction unmatched. Germline V gives CDR1 MGHRA, CDR2 YSYEKL.

The chain employs TRBV5-1 and TRBJ2-2; D not resolved. The germline V gene encodes CDR1 SGHRS and CDR2 YFSETQ. Trimming stripped 3 bases from V and 0 bases from J, with 12 bases between. This CDR3 spans 16 amino acids. This chain's CDR3 is CASSYGGVSNTGELFF. CDR3 bases: TGCGCCAGCAGCTACGGCGGAGTTTCGAACACCGGGGAGCTGTTTTTT.

The gene calls are TRBV5-4 and TRBJ1-1; 8 nucleotides align to TRBD1. The germline gives CDR1 SGHNT, CDR2 YYREEE (reference sequence). This CDR3 is built from 19 residues. Trimming removed 0 bases from V and 1 base from J; junction bases left unmatched: 14. The CDR3 nucleotides are TGTGCCAGCAGCTTGGGCAGGGTTGGGGACAGGCTCGGGAACACTGAAGCTTTCTTT. This encodes CASSLGRVGDRLGNTEAFF.

CDR3 sequence reads: CASSQLADPPAETQYF. CDR3 sequence (DNA): TGTGCCAGCAGCCAACTAGCGGACCCACCCGCAGAGACCCAGTACTTC. The rearrangement uses TRBV21-1 and TRBJ2-5; the D call in the table, TRBD2, was not verified against the DNA. TRBV21-1 has pseudogene status. This CDR3 region has 16 residues.

This clone was observed once. J is TRBJ2-3 and V is TRBV5-1; 8 nucleotides match TRBD1. Germline V gene data show CDR1 as SGHRS and CDR2 as YFSETQ. The CDR3 runs 17 residues. V shed 0 bases, J shed 2 bases, and the junction held 8 bases outside the gene matches. The DNA of the CDR3 is TGCGCCAGCAGCTTGGGGACAGGGACCCGTAACACAGATACGCAGTATTTT. It specifies CASSLGTGTRNTDTQYF.

The chain is built from TRBV7-2 and TRBJ2-6, with a tentative D call TRBD2 (6 bases). Germline V lookup: CDR1 SGHTA, CDR2 FQGNSA. Deletions cut 5 bases from V and 0 bases from J, with 14 bases between. The length of the CDR3 is 17 residues. The CDR3 DNA reads TGTGCCAGCAGCCCGGGACTGAAAAACTCTGGGGCCAACGTCCTGACTTTC. Translating gives CASSPGLKNSGANVLTF.

This rearrangement joins TRBV11-2 to TRBJ2-2; possible D gene TRBD1, 5 bases. Deletions cut 0 bases from V and 4 bases from J, with 12 bases between. Germline CDR1 is SGHAT and CDR2 is FQNNGV. CDR3 length equals 16 residues. The CDR3: CASSLEVGDSTGELFF. The CDR3 coding sequence is TGTGCCAGCAGCTTAGAGGTCGGAGACAGCACCGGGGAGCTGTTTTTT.

In this sample, this clone turned up once. The chain joins TRBV7-4 to TRBJ2-2, with TRBD2 identical over 7 bases. The V gene end was trimmed by 6 bases and the J gene end by 5 bases; junction bases not matched to a gene: 15. Germline V gives CDR1 SGHVT, CDR2 SQSDAQ. This CDR3 is built from 17 residues. This CDR3 is CASSSGPERDDTGELFF. In DNA form, the CDR3 reads TGTGCCAGCAGTTCGGGCCCGGAGCGGGATGATACCGGGGAGCTGTTTTTT.

The chain joins TRBV14 to TRBJ2-3; 8 positions match TRBD1. The CDR3 runs to 16 residues. V was clipped by 2 bases and J by 3 bases; unmatched bases: 7. Germline V CDR1 and CDR2: SGHDN, FVKESK. The DNA for the CDR3 is TGTGCCAGCAGCCAAAGAAGGACAGGGAGGACAGATACGCAGTATTTT. Protein: CASSQRRTGRTDTQYF.

This chain's CDR3 is CASTPNRGRRGTEAFF. The CDR3 DNA is TGTGCCAGCACCCCAAACAGGGGGCGCCGAGGAACTGAAGCTTTCTTT. The chain recombines TRBV21-1 with TRBJ1-1; TRBD1, the table's D call, lacks a check against the DNA. TRBV21-1 is termed a pseudogene. The CDR3 extends over 16 amino acids.

The CDR3 nucleotides are TGTGCCAGCAGCTTACCAGGGGACTCTGGAAACACCATATATTTT. Protein: CASSLPGDSGNTIYF. The rearrangement uses TRBV11-3 and TRBJ1-3, with TRBD1 as a possible D gene (6 bases). CDR1 is SGHNT and CDR2 is YENEEA in the germline V gene. Trimming removed 2 bases from V and 0 bases from J, with 8 bases in between. The CDR3 has 15 amino acids. The variable domain in full, completed from reference TRBV11-3 and TRBJ1-3, reads EAGVVQSPRYKIIEKKQPVAFWCNPISGHNTLYWYLQNLGQGPELLIRYENEEAVDDSQLPKDRFSAERLKGVDSTLKIQPAELGDSAVYLCASSLPGDSGNTIYFGEGSWLTVV.

The V and J genes are TRBV4-3 and TRBJ2-7, with a weak D call TRBD1 (7 bases). CDR3 size: 16 residues. The V end was cut by 1 base, the J end by 4 bases, with 17 bases between. Germline values: CDR1 LGHNA, CDR2 YSLEER. The CDR3 coding sequence is TGCGCCAGCAGCCAAGGGTTAGGCAGGGGGGCTTACGAGCAGTACTTC. As protein: CASSQGLGRGAYEQYF.

This clone has just a few counts. The V call is TRBV27, the J call TRBJ1-2, with 8 bases that match TRBD1. V was clipped by 5 bases and J by 4 bases; unmatched bases: 9. CDR3 length equals 15 residues. The germline V gene encodes CDR1 MNHEY and CDR2 SMNVEV (reference sequence). The CDR3 loop is CASSIARGRFYGYTF. In DNA form, the CDR3 reads TGTGCCAGCAGTATCGCCAGGGGGCGGTTCTATGGCTACACCTTC.

The genes are TRBV5-6 and TRBJ2-1, with 7 bases lining up with TRBD2. After removal of 0 bases from V and 0 bases from J, the junction contained 6 bases not matched to a gene. Germline CDR1 reads SGHDT; CDR2 reads YYEEEE. The CDR3 is made up of 17 amino acids. CDR3: CASSLAPRLASYNEQFF. The CDR3 coding sequence is TGTGCCAGCAGCTTGGCGCCTCGACTAGCCTCCTACAATGAGCAGTTCTTC.

This clone turned up a few times. The rearrangement uses TRBV6-1 and TRBJ1-3; D ambiguous. Germline V CDR1 and CDR2: MNHNS, SASEGT. The CDR3 loop spans 15 amino acids. Trimming removed 1 base from V and 0 bases from J, with 7 bases in between. For the CDR3, the DNA is TGTGCCAGCAGTGAAGGCCCGGGCTCTGGAAACACCATATATTTT. Translation gives CASSEGPGSGNTIYF.

The sample holds one count of this clone. V gene TRBV19 combines with J gene TRBJ1-1; D may be TRBD1 (5 bases). Germline CDR1 reads LNHDA; CDR2 reads SQIVND (reference sequence). The CDR3 is 12 amino acids. With 3 bases removed from V and 10 bases from J, the gap between germline ends came to 12 bases. CDR3 sequence reads: CASSILPGPAFF. In DNA, the CDR3 is TGTGCCAGTAGTATCCTCCCAGGGCCAGCTTTCTTT.

CDR3 DNA: TGTGCCAGCAGCTACCAAGCGGGAGTAAAATACAATGAGCAGTTCTTC. Protein sequence: CASSYQAGVKYNEQFF. The chain is built from TRBV11-2 and TRBJ2-1, with TRBD2 matching over 8 bases. The CDR3 has 16 amino acids. Germline assignment: CDR1 SGHAT and CDR2 FQNNGV. V shed 4 bases and J 4 bases; nucleotides not matched to a gene: 9.

This chain connects TRBV11-2 to TRBJ2-3; D gene uncertain. CDR3 length: 17 residues. Germline CDR1 is SGHAT and CDR2 is FQNNGV. Trimming shortened V by 0 bases and J by 1 base, and 14 bases separated the two germline ends. The CDR3 here is CASSLDRVGEGTDTQYF. Here the CDR3 DNA reads TGTGCCAGCAGCTTAGATCGAGTCGGCGAGGGCACAGATACGCAGTATTTT. The complete variable domain, with remaining parts taken from reference TRBV11-2 and TRBJ2-3, reads EAGVAQSPRYKIIEKRQSVAFWCNPISGHATLYWYQQILGQGPKLLIQFQNNGVVDDSQLPKDRFSAERLKGVDSTLKIQPAKLEDSAVYLCASSLDRVGEGTDTQYFGPGTRLTVL.

The chain joins TRBV5-4 to TRBJ2-7, with D hard to call. V lost 0 bases to trimming and J lost 6 bases, with 16 bases between them. This CDR3 has 15 amino acids. Germline V gene lookup returns CDR1 SGHNT and CDR2 YYREEE (reference sequence). The CDR3: CASSLGTQRSAEQYF. The CDR3 DNA sequence: TGTGCCAGCAGCTTGGGCACCCAGAGGAGTGCCGAGCAGTACTTC.

J is TRBJ2-1 and V is TRBV7-9; TRBD2 is a possible D gene (5 bases). The V end lost 2 bases, the J end lost 2 bases, and 13 bases lay between the germline ends. The germline V gene encodes CDR1 SEHNR and CDR2 FQNEAQ (reference sequence). This CDR3 has 16 amino acids. This chain's CDR3 is CASSLLSGRTYNEQFF. CDR3 in DNA: TGTGCCAGCAGCTTATTGTCGGGAAGGACCTACAATGAGCAGTTCTTC.